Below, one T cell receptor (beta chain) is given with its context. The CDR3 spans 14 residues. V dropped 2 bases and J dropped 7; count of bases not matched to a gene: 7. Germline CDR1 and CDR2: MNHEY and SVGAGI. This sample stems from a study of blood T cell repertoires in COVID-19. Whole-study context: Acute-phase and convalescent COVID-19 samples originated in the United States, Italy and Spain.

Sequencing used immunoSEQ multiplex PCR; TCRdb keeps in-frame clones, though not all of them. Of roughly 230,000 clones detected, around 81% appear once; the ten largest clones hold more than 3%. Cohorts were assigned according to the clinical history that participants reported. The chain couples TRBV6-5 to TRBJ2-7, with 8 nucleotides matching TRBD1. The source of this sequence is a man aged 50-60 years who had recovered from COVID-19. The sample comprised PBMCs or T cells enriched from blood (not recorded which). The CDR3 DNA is TGTGCCAGCAGTTACGGGCAGGGGGCGCGAGAGCAGTACTTC. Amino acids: CASSYGQGAREQYF.